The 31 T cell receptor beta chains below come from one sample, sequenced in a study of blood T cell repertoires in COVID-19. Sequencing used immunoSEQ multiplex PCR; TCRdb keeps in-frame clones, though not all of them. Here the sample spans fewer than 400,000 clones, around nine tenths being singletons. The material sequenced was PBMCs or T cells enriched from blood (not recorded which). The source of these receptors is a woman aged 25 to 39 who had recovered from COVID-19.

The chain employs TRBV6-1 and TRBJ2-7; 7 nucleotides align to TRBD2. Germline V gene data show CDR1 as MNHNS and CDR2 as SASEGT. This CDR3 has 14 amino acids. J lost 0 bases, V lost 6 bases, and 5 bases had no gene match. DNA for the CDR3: TGTGCCAGCAGAAAAAGCGGGATCTCCTACGAGCAGTACTTC. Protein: CASRKSGISYEQYF.

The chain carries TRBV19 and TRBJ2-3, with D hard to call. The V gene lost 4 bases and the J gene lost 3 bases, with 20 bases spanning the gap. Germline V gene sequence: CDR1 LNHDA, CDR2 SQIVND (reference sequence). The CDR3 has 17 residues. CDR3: CASSSPKTSLVTDTQYF. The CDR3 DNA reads TGTGCCAGTAGTAGCCCCAAAACTTCGCTTGTTACAGATACGCAGTATTTT.

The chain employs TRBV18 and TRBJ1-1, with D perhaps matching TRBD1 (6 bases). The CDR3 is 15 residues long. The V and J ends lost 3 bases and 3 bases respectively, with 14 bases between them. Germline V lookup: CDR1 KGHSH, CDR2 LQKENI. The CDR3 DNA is TGTGCCAGCTCACCCCCCGGGGACACTTACACTGAAGCTTTCTTT. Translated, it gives CASSPPGDTYTEAFF.

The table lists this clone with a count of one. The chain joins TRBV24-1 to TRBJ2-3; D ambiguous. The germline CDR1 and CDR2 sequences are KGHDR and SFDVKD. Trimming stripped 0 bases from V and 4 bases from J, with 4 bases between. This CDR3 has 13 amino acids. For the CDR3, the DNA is TGTGCCACCAGTGATTTGCGGGCAGATACGCAGTATTTT. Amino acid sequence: CATSDLRADTQYF.

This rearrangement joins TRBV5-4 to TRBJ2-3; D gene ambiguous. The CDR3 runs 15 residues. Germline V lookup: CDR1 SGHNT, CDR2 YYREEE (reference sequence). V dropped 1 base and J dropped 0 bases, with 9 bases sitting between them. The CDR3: CASSLRQTSTDTQYF. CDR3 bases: TGTGCCAGCAGCTTGCGGCAGACTAGCACAGATACGCAGTATTTT.

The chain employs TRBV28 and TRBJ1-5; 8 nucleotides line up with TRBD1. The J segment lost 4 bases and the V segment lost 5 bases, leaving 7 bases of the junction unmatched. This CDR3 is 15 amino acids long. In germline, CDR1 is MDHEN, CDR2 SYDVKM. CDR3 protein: CASSTPDRGNQPQHF. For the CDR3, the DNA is TGTGCCAGCAGTACTCCTGACAGGGGAAATCAGCCCCAGCATTTT. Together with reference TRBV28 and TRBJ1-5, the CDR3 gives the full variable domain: DVKVTQSSRYLVKRTGEKVFLECVQDMDHENMFWYRQDPGLGLRLIYFSYDVKMKEKGDIPEGYSVSREKKERFSLILESASTNQTSMYLCASSTPDRGNQPQHFGDGTRLSIL.

CDR3 loop: CASSRDRALDTQYF. The CDR3 DNA reads TGTGCCAGCAGCCGTGACAGGGCCTTAGATACGCAGTATTTT. The gene calls are TRBV6-5 and TRBJ2-3; 7 bases line up with TRBD1. Per germline, CDR1 MNHEY and CDR2 SVGAGI. The junction had 8 bases not matched to a gene; V was cut back by 6 bases and J by 5 bases. The CDR3 covers 14 residues.

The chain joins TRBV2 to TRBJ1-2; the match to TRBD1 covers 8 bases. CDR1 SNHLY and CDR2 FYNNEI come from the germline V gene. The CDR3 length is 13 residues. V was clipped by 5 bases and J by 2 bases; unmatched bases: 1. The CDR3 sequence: CASSSGGNYGYTF. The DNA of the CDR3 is TGTGCCAGCAGTTCAGGGGGCAACTATGGCTACACCTTC.

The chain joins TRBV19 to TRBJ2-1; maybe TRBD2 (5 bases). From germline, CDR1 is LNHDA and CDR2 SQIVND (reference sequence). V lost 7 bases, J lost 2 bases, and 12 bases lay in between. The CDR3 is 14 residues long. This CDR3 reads CASKVASTYNEQFF. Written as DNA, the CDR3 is TGTGCCAGTAAGGTAGCGAGCACCTACAATGAGCAGTTCTTC.

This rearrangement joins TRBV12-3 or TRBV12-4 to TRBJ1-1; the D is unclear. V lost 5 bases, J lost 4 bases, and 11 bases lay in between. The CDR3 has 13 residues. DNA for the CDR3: TGTGCCAGCAGTCACGACATAACCACTGAAGCTTTCTTT. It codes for CASSHDITTEAFF.

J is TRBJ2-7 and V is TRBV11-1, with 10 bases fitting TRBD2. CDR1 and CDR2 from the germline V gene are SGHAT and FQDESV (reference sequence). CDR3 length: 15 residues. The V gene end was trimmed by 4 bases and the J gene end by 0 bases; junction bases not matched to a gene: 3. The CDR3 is CASSSTSGASYEQYF. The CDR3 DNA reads TGTGCCAGCAGCTCAACTAGCGGGGCCTCCTACGAGCAGTACTTC.

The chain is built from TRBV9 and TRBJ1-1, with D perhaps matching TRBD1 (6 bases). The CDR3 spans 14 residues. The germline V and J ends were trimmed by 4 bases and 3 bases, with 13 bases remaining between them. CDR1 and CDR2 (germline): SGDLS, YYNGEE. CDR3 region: CASSSEQGYTEAFF. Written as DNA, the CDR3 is TGTGCCAGCAGCTCTGAACAGGGCTACACTGAAGCTTTCTTT.

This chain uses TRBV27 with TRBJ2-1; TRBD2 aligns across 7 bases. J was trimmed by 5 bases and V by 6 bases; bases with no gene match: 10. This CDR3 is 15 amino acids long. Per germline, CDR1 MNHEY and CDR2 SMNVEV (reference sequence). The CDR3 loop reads CASSPLSGRHNEQFF. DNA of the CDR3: TGTGCCAGCAGCCCACTCTCCGGGAGGCACAATGAGCAGTTCTTC.

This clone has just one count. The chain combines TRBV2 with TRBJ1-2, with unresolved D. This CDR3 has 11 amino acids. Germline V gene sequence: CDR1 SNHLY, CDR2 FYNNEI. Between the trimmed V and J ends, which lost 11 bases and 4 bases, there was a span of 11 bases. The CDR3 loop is CACIRSYGYTF. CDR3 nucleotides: TGTGCCTGCATCCGGTCCTATGGCTACACCTTC.

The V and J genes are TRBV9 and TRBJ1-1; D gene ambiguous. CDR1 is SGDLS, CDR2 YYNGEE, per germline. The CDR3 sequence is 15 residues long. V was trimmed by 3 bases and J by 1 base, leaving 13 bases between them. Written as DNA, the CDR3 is TGTGCCAGCAGCGCATCGCGACTGGGGAACACTGAAGCTTTCTTT. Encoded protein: CASSASRLGNTEAFF.

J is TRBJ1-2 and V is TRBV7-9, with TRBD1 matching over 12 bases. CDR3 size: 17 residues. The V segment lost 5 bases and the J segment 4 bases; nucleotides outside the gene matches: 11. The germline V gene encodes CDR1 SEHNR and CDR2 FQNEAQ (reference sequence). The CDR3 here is CASSEGQGARMGYGYTF. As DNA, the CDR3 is TGTGCCAGCAGCGAGGGACAGGGGGCGCGTATGGGCTATGGCTACACCTTC.

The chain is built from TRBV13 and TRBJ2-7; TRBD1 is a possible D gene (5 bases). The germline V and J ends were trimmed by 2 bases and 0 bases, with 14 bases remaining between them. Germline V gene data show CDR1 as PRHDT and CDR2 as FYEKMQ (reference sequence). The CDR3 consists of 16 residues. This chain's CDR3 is CASSLLRTSASYEQYF. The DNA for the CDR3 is TGTGCCAGCAGCTTACTTAGGACATCGGCCTCCTACGAGCAGTACTTC.

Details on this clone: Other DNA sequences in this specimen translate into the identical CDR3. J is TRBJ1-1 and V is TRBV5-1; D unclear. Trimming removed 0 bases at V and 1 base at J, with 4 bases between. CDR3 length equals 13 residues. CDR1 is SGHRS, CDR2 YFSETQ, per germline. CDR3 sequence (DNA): TGCGCCAGCAGCTTGGTGAGGAACACTGAAGCTTTCTTT. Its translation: CASSLVRNTEAFF.

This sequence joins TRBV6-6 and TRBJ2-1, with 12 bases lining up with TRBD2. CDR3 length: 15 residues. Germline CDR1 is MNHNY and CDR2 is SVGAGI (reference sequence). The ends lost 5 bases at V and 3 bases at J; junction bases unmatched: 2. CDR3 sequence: CASSALAGGYNEQFF. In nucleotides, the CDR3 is TGTGCCAGCAGTGCACTAGCGGGAGGCTACAATGAGCAGTTCTTC.

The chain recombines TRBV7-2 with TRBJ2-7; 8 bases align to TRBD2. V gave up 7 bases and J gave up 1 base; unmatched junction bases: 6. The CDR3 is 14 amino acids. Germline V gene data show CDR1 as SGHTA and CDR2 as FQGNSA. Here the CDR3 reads CASTPGGVSYEQYF. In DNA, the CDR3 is TGTGCCAGCACCCCCGGGGGGGTATCCTACGAGCAGTACTTC.

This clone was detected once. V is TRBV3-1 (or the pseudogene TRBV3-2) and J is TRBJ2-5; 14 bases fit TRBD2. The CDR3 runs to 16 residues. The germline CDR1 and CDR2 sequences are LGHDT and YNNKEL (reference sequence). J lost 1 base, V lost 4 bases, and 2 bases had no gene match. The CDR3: CASSRGLAGGQETQYF. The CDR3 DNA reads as TGTGCCAGCAGCCGAGGACTAGCGGGGGGCCAAGAGACCCAGTACTTC.

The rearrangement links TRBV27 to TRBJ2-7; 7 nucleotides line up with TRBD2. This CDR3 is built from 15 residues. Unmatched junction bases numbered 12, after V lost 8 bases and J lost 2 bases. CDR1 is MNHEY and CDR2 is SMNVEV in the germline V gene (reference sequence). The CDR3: CASGGGWLIPYEQYF. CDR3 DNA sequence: TGTGCCAGCGGGGGGGGGTGGCTAATACCCTACGAGCAGTACTTC.

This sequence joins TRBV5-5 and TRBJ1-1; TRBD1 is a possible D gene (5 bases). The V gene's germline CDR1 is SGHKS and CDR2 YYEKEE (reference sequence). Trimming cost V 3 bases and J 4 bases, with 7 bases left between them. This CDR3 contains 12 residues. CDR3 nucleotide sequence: TGTGCCAGCAGCTGGGGGGTCACTGAAGCTTTCTTT. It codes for CASSWGVTEAFF.

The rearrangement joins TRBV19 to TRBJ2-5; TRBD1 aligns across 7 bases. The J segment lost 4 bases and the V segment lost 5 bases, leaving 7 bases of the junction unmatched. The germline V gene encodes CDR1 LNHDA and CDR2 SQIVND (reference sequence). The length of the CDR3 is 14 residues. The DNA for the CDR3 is TGTGCCAGTAGTCCGGGACAGTTCCCAGAGACCCAGTACTTC. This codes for CASSPGQFPETQYF. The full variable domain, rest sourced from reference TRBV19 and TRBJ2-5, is DGGITQSPKYLFRKEGQNVTLSCEQNLNHDAMYWYRQDPGQGLRLIYYSQIVNDFQKGDIAEGYSVSREKKESFPLTVTSAQKNPTAFYLCASSPGQFPETQYFGPGTRLLVL.

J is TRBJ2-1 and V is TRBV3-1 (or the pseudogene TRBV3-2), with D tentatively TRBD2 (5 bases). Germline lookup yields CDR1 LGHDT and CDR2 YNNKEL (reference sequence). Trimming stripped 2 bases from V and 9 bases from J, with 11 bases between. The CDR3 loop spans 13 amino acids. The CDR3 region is CASSQLALAEQFF. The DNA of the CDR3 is TGTGCCAGCAGCCAACTAGCATTGGCTGAGCAGTTCTTC.

The CDR3 is CASSLVSAGGSTDTQYF. CDR3 bases: TGCGCCAGCAGCTTGGTATCAGCGGGGGGCAGCACAGATACGCAGTATTTT. The V gene is TRBV5-1, the J gene TRBJ2-3, with 9 positions matching TRBD2. The germline CDR1 and CDR2 sequences are SGHRS and YFSETQ. This CDR3 comprises 17 residues. The junction had 5 bases not matched to a gene; V was cut back by 0 bases and J by 0 bases.

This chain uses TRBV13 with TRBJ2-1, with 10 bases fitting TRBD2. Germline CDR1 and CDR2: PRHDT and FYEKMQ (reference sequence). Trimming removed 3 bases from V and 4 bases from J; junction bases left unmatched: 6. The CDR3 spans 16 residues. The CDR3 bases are TGTGCCAGCAGCTTTCCTAGCGGGGGACCTTACAATGAGCAGTTCTTC. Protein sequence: CASSFPSGGPYNEQFF.

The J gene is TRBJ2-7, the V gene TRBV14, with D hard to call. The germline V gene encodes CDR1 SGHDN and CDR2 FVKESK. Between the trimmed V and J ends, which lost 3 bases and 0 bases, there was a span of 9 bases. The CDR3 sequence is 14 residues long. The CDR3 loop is CASSHRPSSYEQYF. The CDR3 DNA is TGTGCCAGCAGCCACCGACCTAGCTCCTACGAGCAGTACTTC.

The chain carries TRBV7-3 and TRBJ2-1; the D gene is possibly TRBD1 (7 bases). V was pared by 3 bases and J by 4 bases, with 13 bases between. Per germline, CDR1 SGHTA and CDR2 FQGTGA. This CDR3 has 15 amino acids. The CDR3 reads CASSFRRGDYNEQFF. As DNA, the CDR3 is TGTGCCAGCAGCTTTCGCAGGGGGGATTACAATGAGCAGTTCTTC.

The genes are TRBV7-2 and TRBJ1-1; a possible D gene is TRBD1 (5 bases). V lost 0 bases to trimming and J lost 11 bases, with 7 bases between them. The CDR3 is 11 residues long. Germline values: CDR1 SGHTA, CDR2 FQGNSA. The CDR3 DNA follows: TGTGCCAGCAGCTTAGCCCGGGGGGCTTTCTTT. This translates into CASSLARGAFF.

CDR3 loop: CASSLSKLAAVSYEQYF. DNA of the CDR3: TGTGCCAGCAGTTTATCAAAACTAGCGGCAGTCTCCTACGAGCAGTACTTC. The chain employs TRBV27 and TRBJ2-7; 8 positions match TRBD2. CDR3 size: 17 residues. Germline V gives CDR1 MNHEY, CDR2 SMNVEV (reference sequence). Trimming removed 0 bases from V and 0 bases from J; junction bases left unmatched: 7.